This T cell receptor (beta chain) was sequenced for a study of CD8 T cells in Susac syndrome. As for the study in general: Patients with Susac syndrome were, at the time of blood collection, therapy-naive, maintained on corticosteroids, or maintained on intravenous immunoglobulin alone. Study-wide findings and caveats: The TCR sequencing and HLA analysis in the study involved a relatively small number of individuals, as the study acknowledged.

A quantity of about 0.45 to 1 ug RNA underwent reverse transcription using random hexamers. Amplification of TCR beta CDR3 by immunoSEQ multiplex PCR spanned 54 Vbeta and 13 Jbeta. TCRdb itself ran the immunoSEQ multiplex PCR reads through MiXCR, one entry per CDR3 protein. Of about 100,000 distinct CDR3 sequences in the sample, around 95% are singletons; the top ten hold 0.3%. CDR1 MGHDK and CDR2 SYGVNS come from the germline V gene. CDR3 length equals 12 residues. V lost 4 bases to trimming and J lost 10 bases, with 13 bases between them. Worth noting for this clonotype: Its antigen is still unknown.

CD8+ and CD4+ T cells were negatively isolated; TEMRA cells were FACS-enriched. The source of this sequence is a human donor with Susac syndrome. V and J are TRBV25-1 and TRBJ1-2; no firm D call. Specimen: CD8+ T cells from PBMCs. CDR3 sequence: CASSAGQTHYTF. Here the CDR3 DNA reads TGTGCCAGCAGTGCCGGCCAGACCCACTACACCTTC.